The table lists the clone carrying this T cell receptor beta chain with a count of one. Its antigen is currently unknown. These data are taken from a study of cytomegalovirus exposure and HLA in healthy donors. Points from the study as a whole: In a later analysis, TCR beta V- and J-gene trimming showed a link to a missense DCLRE1C variant. Within an earlier analysis, most TCR beta V segments proved productive either about 90% or about 30% of the time.

It was with 60 Vbeta and 13 Jbeta primers that the PCR ran. Method: immunoSEQ multiplex PCR; TCRdb's copy keeps in-frame clones and lacks some. Of 65,000 to 95,000 clones listed, roughly 70% are singletons. Between the trimmed V and J ends, which lost 3 bases and 4 bases, there was a span of 15 bases. There are 15 residues in the CDR3. Germline CDR1 reads MNHNS; CDR2 reads SASEGT. The J gene is TRBJ1-2, the V gene TRBV6-1; D may be TRBD1 (6 bases). The receptor's source is a man aged 70-80 years in good health and CMV-seronegative. Sequenced material: PBMCs. As DNA, the CDR3 is TGTGCCAGCAGTGAGCAAACAGGGCATAGCTATGGCTACACCTTC. Its protein product is CASSEQTGHSYGYTF.